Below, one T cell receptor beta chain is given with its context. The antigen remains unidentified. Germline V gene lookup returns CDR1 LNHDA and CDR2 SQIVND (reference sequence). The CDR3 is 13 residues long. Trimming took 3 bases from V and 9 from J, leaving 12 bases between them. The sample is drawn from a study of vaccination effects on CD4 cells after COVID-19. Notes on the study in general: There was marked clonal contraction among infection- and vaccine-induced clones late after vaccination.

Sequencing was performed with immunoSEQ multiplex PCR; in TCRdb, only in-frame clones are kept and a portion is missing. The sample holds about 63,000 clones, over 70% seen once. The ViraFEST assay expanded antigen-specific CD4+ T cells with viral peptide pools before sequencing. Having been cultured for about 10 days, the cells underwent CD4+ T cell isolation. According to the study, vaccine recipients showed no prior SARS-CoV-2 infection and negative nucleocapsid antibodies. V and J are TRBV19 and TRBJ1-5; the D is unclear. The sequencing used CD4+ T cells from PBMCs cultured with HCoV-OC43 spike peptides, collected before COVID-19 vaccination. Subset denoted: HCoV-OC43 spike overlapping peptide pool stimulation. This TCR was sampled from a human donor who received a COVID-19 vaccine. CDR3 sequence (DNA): TGTGCCAGTAGTATTTTAAGTTTTCCGCCCCAGCATTTT. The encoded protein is CASSILSFPPQHF.